This T cell receptor beta chain comes out of a study of shared T cell receptors in the human thymus. Per the germline V gene, CDR1 is LNHDA and CDR2 is SQIVND (reference sequence). The CDR3 is 16 amino acids. The V and J ends lost 1 base and 1 base, in that order; junction bases with no gene match: 4. Sequenced by immunoSEQ multiplex PCR; TCRdb stores in-frame clones only, minus some. The sample carries roughly 410,000 clones, 95% recorded once. Sequenced: thymocytes. The TCR sequence derives from a human donor. The rearrangement uses TRBV19 and TRBJ2-1; 7 bases align to TRBD2. The CDR3 DNA reads TGTGCCAGTAGTATAGTCCCTAGCGGTTCCTACAATGAGCAGTTCTTC. Its protein product is CASSIVPSGSYNEQFF.